The next 27 T cell receptor beta chains were all read from a single sample in a study of regulatory T cells in long-lasting Graves disease. For TCR beta, libraries came from iRepertoire HTBI primers and Arm-PCR of CDR3 regions. TCRdb ran MiXCR on the multiplex PCR reads and lists one entry per CDR3 protein. This sample has more than 350,000 distinct CDR3 sequences, with more than 12% found just once. Time point here: newly diagnosed GD, antithyroid drugs for less than 3 months. Scientists built the TCR library using RNA that was extracted from PBMCs. The data also belong to a second study, concerning T cells in Graves' hyperthyroidism and ophthalmopathy.

Sequencing was performed on peripheral blood mononuclear cells (PBMCs), taken at new diagnosis, from a patient treated with antithyroid drugs. The receptors derive from a woman aged 25 to 45 with Graves disease.

This clonotype was detected only a few times. J is TRBJ2-5 and V is TRBV6-2 or TRBV6-3, with D unresolved. This CDR3 contains 16 residues. Per germline, CDR1 MNHEY and CDR2 SVGEGT. Trimming took 2 bases from V and 2 from J, leaving 15 bases between them. CDR3 residues: CASSYRSRAKQETQYF. The DNA of the CDR3 is TGTGCCAGCAGTTACAGATCCCGGGCCAAACAAGAGACCCAGTACTTC.

In this sample, this clonotype turned up a few times. The CDR3 loop is CASSLARREKAYEQYF. The CDR3 nucleotides read TGTGCCAGCAGTTTAGCGCGCCGGGAGAAGGCGTACGAGCAGTACTTC. The V gene is TRBV12-3 or TRBV12-4, the J gene TRBJ2-7, with D possibly being TRBD2 (6 bases). This CDR3 contains 16 residues. The germline V and J ends were trimmed by 0 bases and 4 bases, with 16 bases remaining between them.

This clonotype occurred many times. The rearrangement links TRBV30 to TRBJ1-5; no definite D call. This CDR3 has 14 residues. The V gene lost 1 base and the J gene lost 7 bases, with 14 bases spanning the gap. CDR1 is GTSNPN and CDR2 is SVGIG in the germline V gene (reference sequence). The CDR3 here is CAWSGPEGWQPQHF. The CDR3 bases are TGTGCCTGGAGTGGCCCCGAAGGGTGGCAGCCCCAGCATTTT.

This clonotype was counted ten times or more. J is TRBJ2-7 and V is TRBV29-1; a weak D match, TRBD1 (6 bases). The length of the CDR3 is 12 residues. In germline, CDR1 is SQVTM, CDR2 ANQGSEA. V lost 6 bases, J lost 3 bases, and 12 bases lay in between. The CDR3 DNA reads as TGCAGCGTGGGGGCTCCCAACTACGAGCAGTACTTC. This codes for CSVGAPNYEQYF.

This clonotype was seen repeatedly, ten times or more. This chain's CDR3 is CSAPPVDYNEQFF. The CDR3 DNA reads as TGCAGTGCTCCACCGGTAGACTACAATGAGCAGTTCTTC. The V call is TRBV20-1, the J call TRBJ2-1; D gene unclear. V was shortened by 5 bases and J by 3 bases, with 11 bases between the two germline ends. CDR3 length equals 13 residues. The germline gives CDR1 DFQATT, CDR2 SNEGSKA (reference sequence).

This chain connects TRBV2 to TRBJ2-3, with unresolved D. In germline, CDR1 is SNHLY, CDR2 FYNNEI. The V gene lost 6 bases and the J gene lost 1 base, with 17 bases spanning the gap. This CDR3 contains 16 residues. CDR3 region: CASSSQVGFRTDTQYF. CDR3 nucleotides: TGTGCCAGCAGCTCTCAGGTCGGGTTCCGCACAGATACGCAGTATTTT.

This clonotype was recorded at least ten times. The V call is TRBV28, the J call TRBJ2-5, with no clear D. CDR3 length equals 14 residues. Trimming took 4 bases from V and 1 from J, leaving 10 bases between them. Looked up from germline, CDR1 is MDHEN and CDR2 is SYDVKM. The CDR3 bases are TGTGCCAGCAGTTCATCAGGTATCCAAGAGACCCAGTACTTC. Residues: CASSSSGIQETQYF.

This chain links TRBV12-3 or TRBV12-4 with TRBJ2-3; 13 bases align to TRBD2. The CDR3 is made up of 16 amino acids. With 7 bases clipped from V and 3 bases from J, the junction kept 7 bases outside the gene matches. The CDR3 DNA reads TGTGCCAGCATCCCGACTAGCGGGAGGAGGACAGATACGCAGTATTTT. Its translation: CASIPTSGRRTDTQYF.

The rearrangement links TRBV10-3 to TRBJ1-3; tentatively, D is TRBD1 (6 bases). V was shortened by 6 bases and J by 0 bases, with 12 bases between the two germline ends. Germline V lookup: CDR1 ENHRY, CDR2 SYGVKD. The CDR3 extends over 15 amino acids. The CDR3 coding sequence is TGTGCCATCAGGAACGCAGGGGACTCTGGAAACACCATATATTTT. Protein: CAIRNAGDSGNTIYF.

This clonotype was observed many times. This chain uses TRBV6-1 with TRBJ2-7; 9 nucleotides agree with TRBD1. Trimming cost V 7 bases and J 5 bases; bases outside gene matches: 15. This CDR3 is built from 16 residues. Germline-derived CDR1 and CDR2 are MNHNS and SASEGT. This chain's CDR3 is CASIFWSGQGIHEQYF. CDR3 in DNA: TGTGCCAGCATATTTTGGTCGGGACAGGGTATCCACGAGCAGTACTTC.

This clonotype appeared many times. This chain connects TRBV20-1 to TRBJ2-7; 9 positions match TRBD2. Germline CDR1 and CDR2: DFQATT and SNEGSKA (reference sequence). The V segment lost 5 bases and the J segment 6 bases; nucleotides outside the gene matches: 8. The CDR3 length is 13 residues. The CDR3 DNA reads as TGCAGTGCTGTAGCGGGAGTTGACTCCGAGCAGTACTTC. Encoded protein: CSAVAGVDSEQYF.

The rearrangement joins TRBV5-6 to TRBJ1-1, with unresolved D. Trimming left V 3 bases short and J 7 bases short, with 10 bases between. There are 12 residues in the CDR3. CDR1 and CDR2 (germline): SGHDT, YYEEEE. The CDR3 DNA follows: TGTGCCAGCAGCTATTTATTCGGTGAAGCTTTCTTT. It specifies CASSYLFGEAFF. Combining the CDR3 with reference TRBV5-6 and TRBJ1-1 gives the whole variable domain DAGVTQSPTHLIKTRGQQVTLRCSPKSGHDTVSWYQQALGQGPQFIFQYYEEEERQRGNFPDRFSGHQFPNYSSELNVNALLLGDSALYLCASSYLFGEAFFGQGTRLTVV.

This clonotype has a handful of counts. The chain has TRBV7-2 and TRBJ1-3; 7 bases match TRBD1. Germline CDR1 is SGHTA and CDR2 is FQGNSA. The trim removed 1 base at V and 0 bases at J, leaving 12 bases unmatched. CDR3 size: 19 residues. Written as DNA, the CDR3 is TGTGCCAGCAGCTTAGTGGGGCGGGGAGGACAGGCCTCTGGAAACACCATATATTTT. It specifies CASSLVGRGGQASGNTIYF.

This clonotype has at least ten counts. V gene TRBV20-1 combines with J gene TRBJ2-1, with D maybe TRBD1 (8 bases). Germline V lookup: CDR1 DFQATT, CDR2 SNEGSKA (reference sequence). V lost 5 bases to trimming and J lost 5 bases, with 16 bases between them. The CDR3 length is 14 residues. CDR3 amino acids: CSAQTGEGDNEQFF. The DNA for the CDR3 is TGCAGTGCTCAGACAGGGGAGGGTGACAATGAGCAGTTCTTC.

This clonotype was recorded many times. V is TRBV12-3 or TRBV12-4 and J is TRBJ1-4; D is perhaps TRBD1 (5 bases). The V and J ends lost 4 bases and 4 bases respectively, with 7 bases between them. There are 13 residues in the CDR3. CDR3 in amino acids: CASSSQGNEKLFF. CDR3 bases: TGTGCCAGCAGTTCCCAGGGTAATGAAAAACTGTTTTTT.

The sample holds many counts of this clonotype. The genes are TRBV7-3 and TRBJ2-3, with 9 nucleotides matching TRBD2. CDR1 is SGHTA, CDR2 FQGTGA, per germline. With 4 bases clipped from V and 4 bases from J, the junction kept 6 bases outside the gene matches. The CDR3 consists of 15 residues. CDR3 amino acids: CASSSGLATADTQYF. The CDR3, as DNA: TGTGCCAGCAGCTCGGGACTAGCCACGGCAGATACGCAGTATTTT.

This clonotype was detected ten times or more. This rearrangement joins TRBV3-1 to TRBJ2-1; TRBD2 matches at 13 bases. CDR1 and CDR2 (germline): LGHDT, YNNKEL (reference sequence). The CDR3 length is 16 residues. J was trimmed by 7 bases and V by 1 base; bases with no gene match: 4. The CDR3 sequence: CASSQGTSGRGNEQFF. Written as DNA, the CDR3 is TGTGCCAGCAGCCAAGGGACTAGCGGGAGAGGGAATGAGCAGTTCTTC.

This clonotype was observed a few times. This chain links TRBV19 with TRBJ2-2, with 8 bases aligning to TRBD2. The V gene end was trimmed by 3 bases and the J gene end by 1 base; junction bases not matched to a gene: 7. The CDR3 spans 17 residues. In germline, CDR1 is LNHDA, CDR2 SQIVND (reference sequence). CDR3 protein: CASSIDQGLVNTGELFF. The CDR3 DNA reads TGTGCCAGTAGTATCGATCAGGGACTAGTGAACACCGGGGAGCTGTTTTTT. The full variable domain, with the rest looked up from reference TRBV19 and TRBJ2-2, is DGGITQSPKYLFRKEGQNVTLSCEQNLNHDAMYWYRQDPGQGLRLIYYSQIVNDFQKGDIAEGYSVSREKKESFPLTVTSAQKNPTAFYLCASSIDQGLVNTGELFFGEGSRLTVL.

This clonotype was seen only a few times. The rearrangement links TRBV2 to TRBJ2-6; D possibly corresponds to TRBD1 (6 bases). The V end lost 8 bases, the J end lost 1 base, and 12 bases lay between the germline ends. The germline V gene encodes CDR1 SNHLY and CDR2 FYNNEI. The length of the CDR3 is 15 residues. The CDR3, as DNA: TGTGCCAGCGGGGACACGGGATCTGGGGCCAACGTCCTGACTTTC. Translation gives CASGDTGSGANVLTF.

This clonotype was observed at least ten times. The CDR3 nucleotides read TGTGCCAGCAGCTTAAGATCTGCGGACGAGCAGTACTTC. This translates into CASSLRSADEQYF. This chain links TRBV13 with TRBJ2-7; unclear D gene. V shed 2 bases and J shed 5 bases, with 10 bases lying between them. CDR3 size: 13 residues. CDR1 and CDR2 (germline): PRHDT, FYEKMQ (reference sequence).

This sequence joins TRBV6-2 or TRBV6-3 and TRBJ1-3; D may be TRBD1 (5 bases). This CDR3 comprises 14 residues. Germline assignment: CDR1 MNHEY and CDR2 SVGEGT. V lost 2 bases and J lost 7, with 12 bases in between. CDR3 coding DNA: TGTGCCAGCAGTTACGGGGGGTTAGGTAACACCATATATTTT. It specifies CASSYGGLGNTIYF.

In the case of this clonotype: A read error may explain this, as a much larger clone is one base away. V and J are TRBV13 and TRBJ2-1, with 10 bases identical to TRBD1. V dropped 8 bases and J dropped 10; count of bases not matched to a gene: 17. The length of the CDR3 is 16 residues. CDR1 is PRHDT, CDR2 FYEKMQ, per germline (reference sequence). The CDR3 loop reads CASLRRGTGANYEQFF. CDR3 DNA sequence: TGTGCCAGCCTCCGTCGAGGGACAGGGGCGAACTACGAGCAGTTCTTC.

This clonotype was found many times. The genes are TRBV11-2 and TRBJ2-5; 8 nucleotides match TRBD2. Germline assignment: CDR1 SGHAT and CDR2 FQNNGV. CDR3 size: 16 residues. V shed 2 bases, J shed 6 bases, and the junction held 11 bases outside the gene matches. The CDR3 region has the DNA TGTGCCAGCAGCTTACCTAGCGGGTCTAGCAGGCAGACCCAGTACTTC. This gives the protein CASSLPSGSSRQTQYF.

About this clonotype: This may be a read error, as it is one base from a much larger clone. The gene calls are TRBV20-1 and TRBJ2-7; 8 bases line up with TRBD2. V shed 5 bases, J shed 7 bases, and the junction held 16 bases outside the gene matches. The CDR3 has 15 amino acids. Germline-derived CDR1 and CDR2 are DFQATT and SNEGSKA (reference sequence). The CDR3 spells CSARPPGLVMNEQYF. DNA of the CDR3: TGCAGTGCTCGCCCCCCGGGACTAGTAATGAATGAGCAGTACTTC.

A few counts support this clonotype. The CDR3: CASSLSRGAVVGLDTQYF. The CDR3 nucleotides read TGCGCCAGCAGCTTGTCGCGGGGGGCAGTCGTCGGCCTGGATACGCAGTATTTT. The chain employs TRBV5-1 and TRBJ2-3; TRBD2 aligns across 8 bases. CDR1 is SGHRS and CDR2 is YFSETQ in the germline V gene. The CDR3 extends over 18 amino acids. V lost 1 base and J lost 6; bases outside the gene matches: 16.

This clonotype was observed a handful of times. J is TRBJ2-3 and V is TRBV4-2; D gene uncertain. This CDR3 comprises 16 residues. Trimming left V 4 bases short and J 2 bases short, with 16 bases between. CDR1 LGHNA and CDR2 YNFKEQ come from the germline V gene. The chain's CDR3 is CASSRTIQENTDTQYF. DNA of the CDR3: TGTGCCAGCAGCCGAACAATTCAAGAAAACACAGATACGCAGTATTTT.

This clonotype came up many times. V gene TRBV6-2 or TRBV6-3 combines with J gene TRBJ2-3; 7 bases match TRBD1. In germline, CDR1 is MNHEY, CDR2 SVGEGT. The CDR3 totals 18 residues. V was clipped by 4 bases and J by 1 base; unmatched bases: 14. CDR3: CASSFRDREPVRTDTQYF. CDR3 coding DNA: TGTGCCAGCAGTTTCCGGGACAGAGAACCTGTTCGCACAGATACGCAGTATTTT.